This T cell receptor (beta chain) was sequenced for a study of shared clonotypes between healthy human individuals (dated by TCRdb to 2018 to 2021). Turning to the overall study: The cohort comprised a couple of women and a few men aged 18 to 49 years. Each donor's leukapheresis produced roughly between about 0.8 and 8.9 billion PBMCs. To increase sequencing depth and limit assay-specific biases, different laboratories used diverse techniques to prepare libraries and sequence TCR repertoires. To estimate repertoire size and how much clonotypes are shared between individuals, the study performed deep sequencing of blood TCR repertoires from about five healthy adults. Paper-wide results and their limitations: Sampling was restricted to blood, and TCR repertoires in tissue are likely to differ from TCR repertoires in blood. Because the study included only a small number of donors, the genetic and exposure-history diversity represented was limited. Pairwise subsampling indicated that sequencing depth was expected to affect the degree of clonotype sharing among donors.

This clone has just one count. Its target antigen remains unknown. Within one base of it there is no much larger clone, and no base qualities were kept. Donors were healthy HIV-negative adults with no recently reported acute infections or vaccinations. Every donor was a Caucasian adult living in Nashville, Tennessee, USA. In the unsorted samples, 70 million to 90 million PBMCs were counted, and genomic DNA was extracted using the QIAamp DNA Blood Mini kit. After blood collection by leukapheresis, PBMCs were isolated using Ficoll-Histopaque density gradient centrifugation and then cryopreserved in the vapor phase of liquid nitrogen. V and J are truncated by 3 bases and 1 base respectively, leaving an intervening sequence of 12 bases. From the germline V gene (reference sequence), CDR1 is LNHDA and CDR2 is SQIVND. The cysteine opens and the phenylalanine closes a CDR3 of 15 amino acids. Here the CDR3 DNA is all that survives: 45 bases in frame from base 1.

Using the deep immunoSEQ assay, TCR CDR3 regions were amplified from genomic DNA by multiplex PCR. For each cell subset, the extracted genomic DNA was distributed evenly across all wells of several immunoSEQ 96-well plates, and each plate served as one replicate. For unsorted PBMC, around 0.3 ug genomic DNA, equal to 25,000 to 35,000 T cell genomes, was loaded into each replicate PCR. Ten immunoSEQ deep assay plates were used to sequence unsorted PBMC genomic DNA. Purified libraries were quantified with a Qubit 3.0 fluorometer, sized on a Bioanalyzer 2100, and re-quantified with the KAPA Library Quantification kit. Every immunoSEQ 96-well plate was sequenced on a separate single-read 150-cycle Illumina NextSeq 550 flow cell. The authors' pipeline ran thus. Because the immunoSEQ output included only junctional sequences and no quality scores, the filtering could not be the same as the filtering used for full-length reads. Sequences were annotated with PyIR, a Python wrapper for IgBLAST v1.9, using IMGT germline references to assign V/J genes and CDR3. Any read was removed if the V/J assignment was weak (E-value above 1e-6), the CDR3 was missing, or the read contained stop codons, out-of-frame junctions, or ambiguous translated residues. V3J clonotypes were defined by identical inferred V gene, J gene, and CDR3 amino acid sequence. To compute the percentage overlap between repertoires, the number of shared unique clonotypes was divided by the size of the smaller repertoire. Repertoire richness was assessed with RTK rarefaction, the Chao1 estimator, and Recon v2.1 estimates of unobserved clonotypes. Imported from immuneACCESS, the table was reduced by TCRdb to in-frame sequences with V and J called. These copies leave out some clones; in studies compared against another copy, an unresolved V gene accounts for under half, and the cause of the remainder is not known. V and J calls plus clone size are reproduced from that table; the DNA served to infer D and trimming. Here the sample has 450,000 to 500,000 clones; 79% occur a single time. The leading ten clones occupy less than 15% of the sample.

The TCR originated in a woman in her 40s in good health. Some clones in this sample may be carry-over from other donors' samples. Recombination connected TRBV19 to TRBJ1-1; TRBD1 could be the D gene, as 6 bases match. Sequencing was performed on PBMCs. The nucleotide sequence is TGTGCCAGTAGTATGGGGGGGCAGAGGAACACTGAAGCTTTCTTT. It codes for CASSMGGQRNTEAFF. Supplemented by the reference TRBV19 and TRBJ1-1 proteins around the CDR3, the complete variable domain is DGGITQSPKYLFRKEGQNVTLSCEQNLNHDAMYWYRQDPGQGLRLIYYSQIVNDFQKGDIAEGYSVSREKKESFPLTVTSAQKNPTAFYLCASSMGGQRNTEAFFGQGTRLTVV.